The 28 T cell receptor beta chains below were found in one sample sequenced in a study of response to subunit inactivated influenza vaccine. TCRdb analysed the RT-PCR reads with MiXCR anew, one entry per CDR3 protein. This table has about 780,000 distinct CDR3 sequences, under 20% appearing once. The specimen comprised PBMCs from blood, sampled about 5 days after vaccination. These receptors all stem from a man in his forties or fifties who received an inactivated influenza vaccine.

This chain links TRBV29-1 with TRBJ2-7, with 9 bases fitting TRBD2. V trimming: 4 bases; J trimming: 3 bases; junction bases outside the gene matches: 4. CDR1 SQVTM and CDR2 ANQGSEA come from the germline V gene. This CDR3 region has 13 residues. The CDR3 spells CSVVASGIYEQYF. CDR3 coding DNA: TGCAGCGTTGTCGCTAGCGGGATCTACGAGCAGTACTTC.

This clonotype appeared a few times. V gene TRBV12-3 or TRBV12-4 combines with J gene TRBJ2-7; no reliable D call. V lost 2 bases and J 0 bases, leaving 8 bases between the germline ends. The CDR3 loop spans 14 amino acids. The CDR3 bases are TGTGCCAGCAGTTTAAGCCAGAGCTCCTACGAGCAGTACTTC. Translated, it gives CASSLSQSSYEQYF.

This clonotype showed up many times. V gene TRBV12-3 or TRBV12-4 combines with J gene TRBJ1-2; D is unresolved. The CDR3 totals 13 residues. Trimming took off 3 bases at V and 4 bases at J, with 9 bases between the two ends. CDR3 nucleotide sequence: TGTGCCAGCAGTTTCCTCGCGCTCTATGGCTACACCTTC. Residues: CASSFLALYGYTF.

The sample holds a few counts of this clonotype. The chain links TRBV5-1 to TRBJ2-7; a possible D gene is TRBD2 (6 bases). V shed 5 bases and J shed 4 bases, with 19 bases lying between them. The CDR3 has 15 amino acids. Germline loops: CDR1 SGHRS, CDR2 YFSETQ. The DNA for the CDR3 is TGCGCCAGCAGAGTGAGGGCGGGAATGACGTACGAGCAGTACTTC. This gives the protein CASRVRAGMTYEQYF.

This clonotype was detected many times. The V and J genes are TRBV12-3 or TRBV12-4 and TRBJ1-1; 8 positions match TRBD1. The CDR3 sequence is 15 residues long. With 4 bases clipped from V and 1 base from J, the junction kept 5 bases outside the gene matches. The CDR3 bases are TGTGCCAGCAGTTCCCCAGGGGGCCGGAACACTGAAGCTTTCTTT. Translating gives CASSSPGGRNTEAFF.

The chain has TRBV12-3 or TRBV12-4 and TRBJ1-1; 8 bases are a match to TRBD1. V trimming: 7 bases; J trimming: 1 base; junction bases outside the gene matches: 5. The CDR3 consists of 14 residues. CDR3 bases: TGTGCCAGCAACATAGACAGGGGGAACACTGAAGCTTTCTTT. Encoded protein: CASNIDRGNTEAFF.

This clonotype was detected a few times. The chain joins TRBV5-1 to TRBJ2-5; D is undetermined. The CDR3 is 14 amino acids. Germline loops: CDR1 SGHRS, CDR2 YFSETQ. V lost 0 bases, J lost 1 base, and 7 bases lay in between. CDR3 sequence reads: CASSLVGIQETQYF. The DNA for the CDR3 is TGCGCCAGCAGCTTGGTGGGGATCCAAGAGACCCAGTACTTC.

A few counts support this clonotype. The rearrangement uses TRBV9 and TRBJ2-1, with 11 bases that match TRBD2. The trim removed 3 bases at V and 12 bases at J, leaving 8 bases unmatched. This CDR3 contains 14 residues. Germline loops: CDR1 SGDLS, CDR2 YYNGEE. CDR3 amino acids: CASSGGLAAPRQFF. CDR3 nucleotides: TGTGCCAGCAGCGGGGGACTAGCGGCGCCACGGCAGTTCTTC.

The gene calls are TRBV6-5 and TRBJ2-6; no reliable D call. V was trimmed by 3 bases and J by 2 bases, leaving 5 bases between them. There are 14 residues in the CDR3. CDR1 is MNHEY and CDR2 is SVGAGI in the germline V gene. The CDR3 coding sequence is TGTGCCAGCAGTTATTACCCTGGGGCCAACGTCCTGACTTTC. This codes for CASSYYPGANVLTF.

The chain recombines TRBV7-9 with TRBJ2-5, with D hard to call. CDR1 SEHNR and CDR2 FQNEAQ come from the germline V gene (reference sequence). V lost 1 base to trimming and J lost 5 bases, with 11 bases between them. The CDR3 extends over 14 amino acids. The CDR3 sequence: CASSLVPRQETQYF. CDR3 nucleotide sequence: TGTGCCAGCAGCTTAGTCCCGAGGCAGGAGACCCAGTACTTC.

This clonotype has only a few counts. The rearrangement uses TRBV11-2 and TRBJ2-7; no definite D call. Trimming left V 0 bases short and J 2 bases short, with 14 bases between. The CDR3 has 16 residues. The germline V gene has CDR1 SGHAT and CDR2 FQNNGV. The DNA for the CDR3 is TGTGCCAGCAGCTTAGAGGGTGGTCACCTCCCCTACGAGCAGTACTTC. Its protein is CASSLEGGHLPYEQYF.

V and J are TRBV9 and TRBJ1-3; maybe TRBD1 (5 bases). The CDR3 is made up of 17 amino acids. Germline CDR1 reads SGDLS; CDR2 reads YYNGEE. Trimming took 1 base from V and 0 from J, leaving 14 bases between them. CDR3: CASSVRDSPRSGNTIYF. For the CDR3, the DNA is TGTGCCAGCAGCGTACGAGACAGCCCGCGCTCTGGAAACACCATATATTTT.

Only a few counts were recorded for this clonotype. This rearrangement joins TRBV20-1 to TRBJ2-7; no firm D call. Germline V gives CDR1 DFQATT, CDR2 SNEGSKA (reference sequence). V was trimmed by 6 bases and J by 2 bases, leaving 8 bases between them. The CDR3 loop spans 11 amino acids. CDR3 DNA: TGCAGTGCACCTAACCCCTACGAGCAGTACTTC. This codes for CSAPNPYEQYF.

This clonotype came up a few times. This rearrangement joins TRBV5-1 to TRBJ2-7; 10 nucleotides match TRBD2. Germline V CDR1 and CDR2: SGHRS, YFSETQ. With V trimmed by 3 bases and J by 6 bases, 12 bases remained unmatched. CDR3 length: 16 residues. As DNA, the CDR3 is TGCGCCAGCAGCTCAGGACTAGCGGAGGGACGAGCCGAGCAGTACTTC. It codes for CASSSGLAEGRAEQYF.

The V gene is TRBV7-2, the J gene TRBJ2-1, with 7 nucleotides matching TRBD1. Trimming at V came to 5 bases and at J to 4 bases, leaving 8 bases not matched to a gene. The CDR3 sequence is 15 residues long. Germline CDR1 and CDR2: SGHTA and FQGNSA. The CDR3 region is CASSLGSDRYNEQFF. DNA for the CDR3: TGTGCCAGCAGCCTAGGATCGGACAGGTACAATGAGCAGTTCTTC.

The rearrangement joins TRBV12-3 or TRBV12-4 to TRBJ2-3; 8 nucleotides agree with TRBD2. CDR3 length equals 15 residues. Trimming removed 7 bases from V and 0 bases from J; junction bases left unmatched: 6. CDR3: CASNRAGGSTDTQYF. The CDR3 DNA follows: TGTGCCAGCAACCGCGCGGGGGGTAGCACAGATACGCAGTATTTT.

This clonotype has only a few counts. This chain uses TRBV28 with TRBJ1-1; the D is unclear. The CDR3 has 12 amino acids. Trimming cost V 6 bases and J 13 bases, with 18 bases left between them. Germline values: CDR1 MDHEN, CDR2 SYDVKM. CDR3 nucleotide sequence: TGTGCCAGCAGCCAAGAAGACGGTTCTGGTTTCTTT. It yields the protein CASSQEDGSGFF.

There are a few counts of this clonotype. The DNA of the CDR3 is TGTGCCAGCAGCCAAATTAGCGGGAGGGCCAATGAGCAGTTCTTC. As protein: CASSQISGRANEQFF. V and J are TRBV4-2 and TRBJ2-1, with 11 bases aligning to TRBD2. The CDR3 runs to 15 residues. Germline V gene lookup returns CDR1 LGHNA and CDR2 YNFKEQ. Trimming at V came to 2 bases and at J to 6 bases, leaving 3 bases not matched to a gene.

The chain combines TRBV5-6 with TRBJ1-1; D uncertain. CDR3 size: 14 residues. Germline V gene lookup returns CDR1 SGHDT and CDR2 YYEEEE. V dropped 0 bases and J dropped 0 bases, with 6 bases sitting between them. CDR3 sequence (DNA): TGTGCCAGCAGCTTGGTACGTGTGAACACTGAAGCTTTCTTT. As protein: CASSLVRVNTEAFF.

This clonotype has just one count. The genes are TRBV12-3 or TRBV12-4 and TRBJ2-5; 11 bases map to TRBD1. V shed 6 bases, J shed 5 bases, and the junction held 5 bases outside the gene matches. The CDR3 is 14 amino acids. CDR3 coding DNA: TGTGCCAGCAGACGGGACAGGGGGAGGGAGACCCAGTACTTC. It specifies CASRRDRGRETQYF.

This clonotype was counted once. This chain connects TRBV7-2 to TRBJ2-3; unclear D gene. This CDR3 is 14 amino acids long. V was shortened by 8 bases and J by 1 base, with 13 bases between the two germline ends. CDR1 SGHTA and CDR2 FQGNSA come from the germline V gene. This CDR3 is CASRYRLGTDTQYF. Here the CDR3 DNA reads TGTGCCAGCCGGTACCGGTTGGGCACAGATACGCAGTATTTT.

The rearrangement joins TRBV20-1 to TRBJ2-1; D is possibly TRBD1 or TRBD2 (5 bases each). Germline V lookup: CDR1 DFQATT, CDR2 SNEGSKA (reference sequence). The CDR3 consists of 14 residues. V lost 6 bases to trimming and J lost 6 bases, with 18 bases between them. The CDR3 coding sequence is TGCAGTGCCCCGGGACCCCTAAGATTCAATGAGCAGTTCTTC. The encoded protein is CSAPGPLRFNEQFF.

There are a few counts of this clonotype. This sequence joins TRBV27 and TRBJ2-7; a possible D gene is TRBD1 (6 bases). The CDR3 has 15 amino acids. Trimming took off 6 bases at V and 2 bases at J, with 17 bases between the two ends. The germline gives CDR1 MNHEY, CDR2 SMNVEV (reference sequence). The DNA for the CDR3 is TGTGCCAGCAGCTCCCGGGACCCAGGGGCCTACGAGCAGTACTTC. It is translated as CASSSRDPGAYEQYF.

This chain joins TRBV6-1 and TRBJ2-7, with 10 positions matching TRBD2. This CDR3 contains 15 residues. The J segment lost 5 bases and the V segment lost 4 bases, leaving 8 bases of the junction unmatched. Germline-derived CDR1 and CDR2 are MNHNS and SASEGT. The CDR3 protein is CASSVGLADIDEQYF. The CDR3 nucleotides read TGTGCCAGCAGTGTCGGACTAGCGGATATCGACGAGCAGTACTTC.

The rearrangement links TRBV7-8 to TRBJ2-1; 8 bases align to TRBD1. Germline CDR1 reads SGHVS; CDR2 reads FQNEAQ. The CDR3 contains 19 residues. With 5 bases clipped from V and 0 bases from J, the junction kept 15 bases outside the gene matches. CDR3 protein: CASSRTRTGGLSSYNEQFF. Here the CDR3 DNA reads TGTGCCAGCAGCCGTACTCGAACAGGGGGGCTGAGCTCCTACAATGAGCAGTTCTTC.

The chain employs TRBV5-1 and TRBJ2-7, with 11 bases that match TRBD2. The V gene end was trimmed by 0 bases and the J gene end by 2 bases; junction bases not matched to a gene: 4. The CDR3 extends over 16 amino acids. Germline V lookup: CDR1 SGHRS, CDR2 YFSETQ. DNA of the CDR3: TGCGCCAGCAGCTTGGGGGGGACTAGCGGAGCCTACGAGCAGTACTTC. This sequence encodes CASSLGGTSGAYEQYF.

The chain couples TRBV9 to TRBJ2-1, with TRBD2 matching over 9 bases. The CDR3 totals 18 residues. In germline, CDR1 is SGDLS, CDR2 YYNGEE. Trimming cost V 0 bases and J 6 bases; bases outside gene matches: 13. In nucleotides, the CDR3 is TGTGCCAGCAGCGTAGGTAGCGGGAGCGCCATAATCTTCAATGAGCAGTTCTTC. It is translated as CASSVGSGSAIIFNEQFF.

This clonotype was recorded a few times. The chain has TRBV16 and TRBJ2-7; TRBD1 matches at 7 bases. This CDR3 is 15 amino acids long. With V trimmed by 0 bases and J by 3 bases, 5 bases remained unmatched. The V gene's germline CDR1 is KGHSY and CDR2 FQNENV. The CDR3 sequence is CASSQSPGQIYEQYF. The CDR3 bases are TGTGCCAGCAGCCAATCCCCGGGACAGATCTACGAGCAGTACTTC. The entire variable domain, with the rest obtained from reference TRBV16 and TRBJ2-7, is as follows: GEEVAQTPKHLVRGEGQKAKLYCAPIKGHSYVFWYQQVLKNEFKFLISFQNENVFDETGMPKERFSAKCLPNSPCSLEIQATKLEDSAVYFCASSQSPGQIYEQYFGPGTRLTVT.